This entry is about one TCR beta chain. Its antigen is not identified. As defined, naive CD8 cells were CD45RO-negative and positively selected for CCR7, with terminally differentiated effector memory CD45RA+ cells excluded. Recent vaccinations or acute infections were absent in the healthy HIV-negative adult donors. The V gene end was trimmed by 5 bases and the J gene end by 3 bases; junction bases not matched to a gene: 15. The CDR3 consists of 17 residues. CDR1 is SEHNR and CDR2 is FQNEAQ in the germline V gene (reference sequence). This specimen comes from a study of shared clonotypes between healthy human individuals. This table comes from immunoSEQ multiplex PCR, and its TCRdb copy is limited to in-frame clones, with some not included. The sample comprises roughly 2.1 million clones, 90% to 95% of which are singletons, and about 1.5% rests with the top ten. Study conclusions and caveats: Rarefaction indicated that sorted-subset sequencing remained incomplete although depth was large.

The clonotype originates from a man aged 18-30 years in good health. Some clones in this sample may be carry-over from other donors' samples. The chain uses TRBV7-9 and TRBJ1-2; 7 bases are a match to TRBD1. The material sequenced was naive CD8+ T cells from PBMCs. The CDR3 nucleotides read TGTGCCAGCAGCCAAAACGTTGTATCCCAGGGGGACTATGGCTACACCTTC. Residues: CASSQNVVSQGDYGYTF. The full variable domain, rest sourced from reference TRBV7-9 and TRBJ1-2, is DTGVSQNPRHKITKRGQNVTFRCDPISEHNRLYWYRQTLGQGPEFLTYFQNEAQLEKSRLLSDRFSAERPKGSFSTLEIQRTEQGDSAMYLCASSQNVVSQGDYGYTFGSGTRLTVV.